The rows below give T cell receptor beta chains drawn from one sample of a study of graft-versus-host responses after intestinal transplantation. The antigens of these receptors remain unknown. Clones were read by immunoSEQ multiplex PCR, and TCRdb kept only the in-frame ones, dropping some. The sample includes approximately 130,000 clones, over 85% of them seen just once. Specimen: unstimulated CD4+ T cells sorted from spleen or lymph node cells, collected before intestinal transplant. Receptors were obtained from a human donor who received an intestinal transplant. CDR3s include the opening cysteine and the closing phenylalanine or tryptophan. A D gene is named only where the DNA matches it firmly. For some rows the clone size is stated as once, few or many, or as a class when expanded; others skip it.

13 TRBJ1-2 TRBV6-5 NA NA TGTGCCAGCAGTGAAGCGGGGCCGTATGGCTACACCTTC CASSEAGPYGYTF
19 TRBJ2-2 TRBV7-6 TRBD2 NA TGTGCCAGCAGCTTAGCCTTAGCGGGGGGGCTCCCTGACACCGGGGAGCTGTTTTTT CASSLALAGGLPDTGELFF
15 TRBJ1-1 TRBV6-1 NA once TGTGCCAGCAGTGAAGAGTTGGACATTTACACTGAAGCTTTCTTT CASSEELDIYTEAFF
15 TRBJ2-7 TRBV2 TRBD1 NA TGTGCCAGCAGTGTGCGGGACAGGGGGCCCTACGAGCAGTACTTC CASSVRDRGPYEQYF
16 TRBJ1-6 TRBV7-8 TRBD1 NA TGTGCCAGCAGCTTAGTGTGGACAGGGGTAAATTCACCCCTCCACTTT CASSLVWTGVNSPLHF
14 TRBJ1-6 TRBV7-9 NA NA TGTGCCAGCAGCCCCTCGACAGAAAATTCACCCCTCCACTTT CASSPSTENSPLHF
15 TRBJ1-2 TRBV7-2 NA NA TGTGCCAGCAGCTTAGCGGGTGGAGTGAACTATGGCTACACCTTC CASSLAGGVNYGYTF
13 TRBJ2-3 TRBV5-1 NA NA TGCGCCAGCAGCAACCGGGACCTGGGTACGCAGTATTTT CASSNRDLGTQYF
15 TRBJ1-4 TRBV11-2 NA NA TGTGCCAGCAGCCGAGCTACAGGAAGGAATGAAAAACTGTTTTTT CASSRATGRNEKLFF
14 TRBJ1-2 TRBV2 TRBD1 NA TGTGCCAGCAGTGGTTCGACAGGGGCGGGTGGCTACACCTTC CASSGSTGAGGYTF
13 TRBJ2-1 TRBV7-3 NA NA TGTGCCAGCAGCTTAAGTCAGAACAATGAGCAGTTCTTC CASSLSQNNEQFF
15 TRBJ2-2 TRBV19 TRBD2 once TGTGCCAGTAGTACCGGGACTAGGGGCACCGGGGAGCTGTTTTTT CASSTGTRGTGELFF
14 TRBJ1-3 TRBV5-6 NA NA TGTGCCAGCAGCAAACCGATCTCTGGAAACACCATATATTTT CASSKPISGNTIYF
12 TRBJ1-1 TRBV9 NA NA TGTGCCAGCGGGGGGCTTGTCACTGAAGCTTTCTTT CASGGLVTEAFF
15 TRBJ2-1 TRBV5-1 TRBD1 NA TGCGCCAGCAGCGCGGGACAGGGGGCGTTAGATGAGCAGTTCTTC CASSAGQGALDEQFF
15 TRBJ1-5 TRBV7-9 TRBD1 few TGTGCCAGCAGCTTAGGACAGGGTTCTAATCAGCCCCAGCATTTT CASSLGQGSNQPQHF
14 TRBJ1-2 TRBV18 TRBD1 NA TGTGCCAGCTCCTGGGACAGAGCTAACTATGGCTACACCTTC CASSWDRANYGYTF
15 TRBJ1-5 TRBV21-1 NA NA TGTGCCAGCAGCATAGGGTTAAGGAGCAATCAGCCCCAGCATTTT CASSIGLRSNQPQHF
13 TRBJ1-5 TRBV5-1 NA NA TGCGCCAGCAGCTTGGGTAGCAATCAGCCCCAGCATTTT CASSLGSNQPQHF
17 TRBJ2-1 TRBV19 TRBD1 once TGTGCCAGTAGTCCAAATAGGACAGGTATCCGTAACAATGAGCAGTTCTTC CASSPNRTGIRNNEQFF
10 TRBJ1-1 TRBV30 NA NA TGTGCCACAGGGTACACTGAAGCTTTCTTT CATGYTEAFF
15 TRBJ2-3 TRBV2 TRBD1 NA TGTGCCAGCAGGGACCGACAGGGAGCTGGGGATACGCAGTATTTT CASRDRQGAGDTQYF
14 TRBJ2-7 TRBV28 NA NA TGTGCCAGCTCCAGACAGACGGGGTACTACGAGCAGTACTTC CASSRQTGYYEQYF
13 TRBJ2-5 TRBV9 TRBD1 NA TGTGCCAGCAGCGCTGGACAGGGAGAGACCCAGTACTTC CASSAGQGETQYF
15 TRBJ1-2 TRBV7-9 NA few TGTGCCAGCAGCCCCTTGGGACTCCTAGGAAATGGCTACACCTTC CASSPLGLLGNGYTF
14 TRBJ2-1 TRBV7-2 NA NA TGTGCCAGCAGCTTTCAGCTATCTACAAATGAGCAGTTCTTC CASSFQLSTNEQFF
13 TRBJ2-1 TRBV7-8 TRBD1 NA TGTGCCAGCAGCTTGGGACAGGGGAATGAGCAGTTCTTC CASSLGQGNEQFF
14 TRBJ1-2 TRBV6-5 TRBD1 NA TGTGCCAGCAGTCGTGGGACAGGGACCTATGGCTACACCTTC CASSRGTGTYGYTF
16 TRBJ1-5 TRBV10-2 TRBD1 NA TGCGCCAGCAGTGAGGGACAGGGGAGGGTCGATCAGCCCCAGCATTTT CASSEGQGRVDQPQHF
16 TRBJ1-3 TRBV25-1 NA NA TGTGCCAGCAGTGACTCGGCAGCAAGCTCTGGAAACACCATATATTTT CASSDSAASSGNTIYF
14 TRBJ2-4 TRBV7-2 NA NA TGTGCCAGCAGCTTAGGCCTAGCCAAAAACATTCAGTACTTC CASSLGLAKNIQYF
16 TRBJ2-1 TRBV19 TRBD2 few TGTGCCAGTAGTGCGAGACTAGCGGTTTCCTACAATGAGCAGTTCTTC CASSARLAVSYNEQFF
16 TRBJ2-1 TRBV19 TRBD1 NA TGTGCCAGTAGTACCTGGACAGGGTCCCAATACAATGAGCAGTTCTTC CASSTWTGSQYNEQFF
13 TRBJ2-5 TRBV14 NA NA TGTGCCAGCAGCCAAGGGTGGCTGGAGACCCAGTACTTC CASSQGWLETQYF
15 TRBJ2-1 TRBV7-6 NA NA TGTGCCAGCAGCTTAGATCGGGGGGCGGGCGATGAGCAGTTCTTC CASSLDRGAGDEQFF
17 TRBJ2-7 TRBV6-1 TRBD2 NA TGTGCCAGCAGTGAAGCCGGGACTAGCGGGAAGGGCTACGAGCAGTACTTC CASSEAGTSGKGYEQYF
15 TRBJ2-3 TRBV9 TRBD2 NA TGTGCCAGCAGCCCTTCTAGCGGGGCCACAGATACGCAGTATTTT CASSPSSGATDTQYF
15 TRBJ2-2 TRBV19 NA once TGTGCCAGTAGTATCCCCTGGGACGTTCCCGGGGAGCTGTTTTTT CASSIPWDVPGELFF
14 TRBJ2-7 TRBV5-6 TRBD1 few TGTGCCAGCAGCTATACAGGGGGCTGGGGAGAGCAGTACTTC CASSYTGGWGEQYF
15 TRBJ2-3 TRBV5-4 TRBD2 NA TGTGCCAGCAGTATGGGGGGGGGATCCACAGATACGCAGTATTTT CASSMGGGSTDTQYF
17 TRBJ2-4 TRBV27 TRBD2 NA TGTGCCAGCAGACCTATGACTAGCGGGAGCCTTGGGTTCATTCAGTACTTC CASRPMTSGSLGFIQYF
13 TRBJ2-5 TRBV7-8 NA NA TGTGCCAGCAAGAAGGGGGGCCAAGAGACCCAGTACTTC CASKKGGQETQYF
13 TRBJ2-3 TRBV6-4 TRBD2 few TGTGCCAGCAGTGAGCGACTAGCGGATACGCAGTATTTT CASSERLADTQYF
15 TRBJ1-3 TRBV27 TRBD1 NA TGTGCCAGCAGTTTAGCAGGGGGCTCTGGAAACACCATATATTTT CASSLAGGSGNTIYF
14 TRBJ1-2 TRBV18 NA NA TGTGCCAGCTCACCGTCGTTACAGGGAAATGGCTACACCTTC CASSPSLQGNGYTF